This TCR beta chain is drawn from a study of TIL therapy for anti-PD-1-resistant metastatic lung cancer. General study points: Many TIL product clones were absent from baseline tumor, suggesting clonal contraction.

Indicated time point: pre-treatment sample, taken before nivolumab and TIL therapy. Most excised metastases sampled were pleural nodules or supraclavicular lymph nodes. The V gene's germline CDR1 is SGHVS and CDR2 FQNEAQ. The CDR3 sequence is 16 residues long. The J segment lost 7 bases and the V segment lost 7 bases, leaving 16 bases of the junction unmatched. The libraries were made with immunoSEQ v3. Libraries were prepared by immunoSEQ multiplex PCR; TCRdb keeps only in-frame clonotypes and omits some of them. The sample yields 95,000 or so clones, around three fifths seen once. In regard to this clone: What it binds is unknown.

The chain couples TRBV7-8 to TRBJ2-1; 7 positions agree with TRBD2. The source was tumor tissue, collected at baseline. The TCR originated in a person between 25 and 79 years old with non-small cell lung cancer. CDR3 coding DNA: TGTGCCAGCACCATCAACCTGGGGGAGGGCCAGAATGAGCAGTTCTTC. Translating gives CASTINLGEGQNEQFF. The full variable domain, rest sourced from reference TRBV7-8 and TRBJ2-1, is GAGVSQSPRYKVAKRGQDVALRCDPISGHVSLFWYQQALGQGPEFLTYFQNEAQLDKSGLPSDRFFAERPEGSVSTLKIQRTQQEDSAVYLCASTINLGEGQNEQFFGPGTRLTVL.